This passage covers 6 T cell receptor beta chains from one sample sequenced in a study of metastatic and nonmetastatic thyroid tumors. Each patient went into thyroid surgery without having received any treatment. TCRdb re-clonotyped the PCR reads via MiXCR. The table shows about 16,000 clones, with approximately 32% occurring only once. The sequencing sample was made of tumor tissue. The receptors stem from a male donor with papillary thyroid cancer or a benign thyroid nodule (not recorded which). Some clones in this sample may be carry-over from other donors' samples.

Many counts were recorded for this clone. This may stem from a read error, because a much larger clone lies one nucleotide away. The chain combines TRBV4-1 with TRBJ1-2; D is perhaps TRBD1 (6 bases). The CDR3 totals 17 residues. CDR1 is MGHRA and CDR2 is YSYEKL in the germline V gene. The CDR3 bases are TGCGCCAGCAGCCAAAGAGGGGGGGCCTACTCAAACTATGGCCACACCTTC. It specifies CASSQRGGAYSNYGHTF.

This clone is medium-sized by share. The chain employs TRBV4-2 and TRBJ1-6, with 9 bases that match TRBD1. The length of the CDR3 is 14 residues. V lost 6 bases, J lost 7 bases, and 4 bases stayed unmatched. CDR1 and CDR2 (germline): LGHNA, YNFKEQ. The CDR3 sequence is CASSRDRVNSPLHF. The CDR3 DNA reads TGTGCCAGCAGTCGGGACAGGGTGAATTCACCCCTCCACTTT.

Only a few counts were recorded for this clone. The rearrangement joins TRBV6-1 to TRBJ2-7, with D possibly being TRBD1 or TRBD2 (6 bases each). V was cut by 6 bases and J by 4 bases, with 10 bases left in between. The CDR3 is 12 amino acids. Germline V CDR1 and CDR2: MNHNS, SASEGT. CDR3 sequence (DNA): TGTGCCAGCAGGGGGGGCAGGTACGAGCAGTACTTC. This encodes CASRGGRYEQYF.

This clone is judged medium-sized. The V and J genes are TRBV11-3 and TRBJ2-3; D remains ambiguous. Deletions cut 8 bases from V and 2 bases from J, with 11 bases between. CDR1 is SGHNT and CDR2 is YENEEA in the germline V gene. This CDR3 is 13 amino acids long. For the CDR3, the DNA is TGTGCCAGCGGGTTCCCGGACACAGATACGCAGTATTTT. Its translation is CASGFPDTDTQYF.

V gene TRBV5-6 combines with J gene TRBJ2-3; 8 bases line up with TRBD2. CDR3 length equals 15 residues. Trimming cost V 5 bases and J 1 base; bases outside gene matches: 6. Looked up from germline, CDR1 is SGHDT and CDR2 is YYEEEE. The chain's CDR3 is CASSSLRGGTDTQYF. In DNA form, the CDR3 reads TGTGCCAGCAGTTCCCTGCGGGGGGGCACAGATACGCAGTATTTT.

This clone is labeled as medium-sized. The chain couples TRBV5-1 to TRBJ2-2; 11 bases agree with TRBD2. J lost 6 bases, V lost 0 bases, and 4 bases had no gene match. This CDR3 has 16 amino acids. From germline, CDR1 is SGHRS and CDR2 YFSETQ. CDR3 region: CASSLATSGRSGELFF. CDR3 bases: TGCGCCAGCAGCTTGGCAACTAGCGGGAGATCCGGGGAGCTGTTTTTT.